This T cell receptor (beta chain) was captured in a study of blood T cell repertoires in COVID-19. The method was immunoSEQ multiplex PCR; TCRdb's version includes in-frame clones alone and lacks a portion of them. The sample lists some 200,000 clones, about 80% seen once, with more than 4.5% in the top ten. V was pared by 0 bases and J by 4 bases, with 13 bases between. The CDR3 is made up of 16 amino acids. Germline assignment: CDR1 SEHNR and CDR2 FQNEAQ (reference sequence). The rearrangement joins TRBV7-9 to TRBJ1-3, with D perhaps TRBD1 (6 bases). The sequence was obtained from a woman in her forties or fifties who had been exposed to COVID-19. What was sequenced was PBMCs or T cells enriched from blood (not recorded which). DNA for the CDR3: TGTGCCAGCAGCTTAGCGCTGGGGGCAGCAGGAAACACCATATATTTT. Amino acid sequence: CASSLALGAAGNTIYF.